This entry lists 8 T cell receptor beta chains sequenced from one sample in a study of identical twins. Each CDR3 protein gets one entry after TCRdb re-called the 5' RACE reads with MiXCR. Of around 570,000 distinct CDR3 sequences in the sample, around a tenth are singletons; the top ten hold around 3%. This sample also appeared in a second study, on yellow fever vaccine responses in identical twins.

Sequencing was done on a sample of PBMCs. Receptors originate from a woman between 18 and 29 years old in good health.

This clonotype was observed many times. The chain has TRBV5-1 and TRBJ2-5; weak D call: TRBD1 (6 bases). CDR3 size: 13 residues. CDR1 is SGHRS and CDR2 is YFSETQ in the germline V gene. Trimming removed 5 bases from V and 5 bases from J, with 13 bases in between. The CDR3 nucleotides read TGCGCCAGCAGACCAACTCAGGGGGAGACCCAGTACTTC. Translated, it gives CASRPTQGETQYF.

The chain recombines TRBV29-1 with TRBJ2-7; D uncertain. This CDR3 spans 12 amino acids. Trimming left V 4 bases short and J 3 bases short, with 10 bases between. Germline CDR1 and CDR2: SQVTM and ANQGSEA. CDR3 nucleotides: TGCAGCGTTGCCGCAGTGGGCTACGAGCAGTACTTC. It codes for CSVAAVGYEQYF.

This clonotype was counted many times. V and J are TRBV18 and TRBJ1-1; D is unclear. Trimming took off 2 bases at V and 1 base at J, with 2 bases between the two ends. The germline gives CDR1 KGHSH, CDR2 LQKENI. The CDR3 loop spans 12 amino acids. In DNA form, the CDR3 reads TGTGCCAGCTCACCAGCGAACACTGAAGCTTTCTTT. Its protein product is CASSPANTEAFF. Variable domain in full (rest from reference TRBV18 and TRBJ1-1): NAGVMQNPRHLVRRRGQEARLRCSPMKGHSHVYWYRQLPEEGLKFMVYLQKENIIDESGMPKERFSAEFPKEGPSILRIQQVVRGDSAAYFCASSPANTEAFFGQGTRLTVV.

The chain uses TRBV29-1 and TRBJ2-2; D gene uncertain. Germline V CDR1 and CDR2: SQVTM, ANQGSEA. V was trimmed by 2 bases and J by 1 base, leaving 5 bases between them. This CDR3 contains 13 residues. The CDR3 loop is CSVEPGNTGELFF. The CDR3 nucleotides read TGCAGCGTTGAACCGGGGAACACCGGGGAGCTGTTTTTT.

V is TRBV25-1 and J is TRBJ1-4, with 9 bases matching TRBD1. The ends lost 6 bases at V and 11 bases at J; junction bases unmatched: 13. The CDR3 has 15 amino acids. CDR1 is MGHDK, CDR2 SYGVNS, per germline. The CDR3, as DNA: TGTGCCAGCAGCCCTCCGGGACAGGGAGTACGTAAACTGTTTTTT. Translation gives CASSPPGQGVRKLFF.

This clonotype appeared many times. This rearrangement joins TRBV12-3 or TRBV12-4 to TRBJ1-1; 7 nucleotides line up with TRBD1. There are 15 residues in the CDR3. After removal of 4 bases from V and 1 base from J, the junction contained 6 bases not matched to a gene. CDR3 DNA: TGTGCCAGCAGTTCCCCCGACAGGGCGAACACTGAAGCTTTCTTT. This codes for CASSSPDRANTEAFF.

This clonotype was seen a few times. The chain joins TRBV7-2 to TRBJ2-2; tentative D call: TRBD1 (6 bases). Looked up from germline, CDR1 is SGHTA and CDR2 is FQGNSA. The CDR3 covers 17 residues. V was cut by 1 base and J by 5 bases, with 17 bases left in between. DNA for the CDR3: TGTGCCAGCAGCTTAGTGTTGGGGCAGGGGAGTACCGGGGAGCTGTTTTTT. Amino acids: CASSLVLGQGSTGELFF. Combining the CDR3 with reference TRBV7-2 and TRBJ2-2 gives the whole variable domain GAGVSQSPSNKVTEKGKDVELRCDPISGHTALYWYRQSLGQGLEFLIYFQGNSAPDKSGLPSDRFSAERTGGSVSTLTIQRTQQEDSAVYLCASSLVLGQGSTGELFFGEGSRLTVL.

This clonotype was seen a handful of times. V and J are TRBV7-9 and TRBJ2-3, with D unresolved. The V gene's germline CDR1 is SEHNR and CDR2 FQNEAQ (reference sequence). The CDR3 is 17 residues long. V was shortened by 4 bases and J by 2 bases, with 19 bases between the two germline ends. DNA for the CDR3: TGTGCCAGCAGCTCCCTAGGGAACGTCGTGGACACAGATACGCAGTATTTT. Amino acids: CASSSLGNVVDTDTQYF.